A single sample gave rise to the 15 T cell receptor beta chains below, sequenced in a study of Ad26.COV2.S vaccination and SARS-CoV-2 variants. Noted treatment: around 19 received Ad26.COV2.S at low or high dose, single or two shots; a few received placebo; per-sample allocation not given. At day 63 after the first vaccine or placebo injection, samples were drawn. The method was immunoSEQ multiplex PCR; TCRdb's version includes in-frame clones alone and lacks a portion of them. The data contain about 280,000 clones, 70% to 90% of them singletons. Source: peripheral blood, taken in a trial of Ad26.COV2.S vaccine versus placebo. All receptors come from a person between 18 and 60 years old who received the Ad26.COV2.S COVID-19 vaccine or a placebo.

The chain couples TRBV20-1 to TRBJ1-2; no firm D call. V gave up 3 bases and J gave up 0 bases, with 8 bases separating them. This CDR3 region has 13 residues. Germline assignment: CDR1 DFQATT and CDR2 SNEGSKA (reference sequence). CDR3 sequence reads: CSASIGTNYGYTF. CDR3 DNA sequence: TGCAGTGCTAGTATAGGGACTAACTATGGCTACACCTTC.

The CDR3 reads CASSRPQGAEGTQYF. DNA of the CDR3: TGTGCCAGCAGCAGACCACAGGGGGCAGAAGGTACGCAGTATTTT. The J gene is TRBJ2-3, the V gene TRBV7-9, with TRBD1 matching 9 bases. With 5 bases clipped from V and 8 bases from J, the junction kept 11 bases outside the gene matches. This CDR3 has 15 amino acids. Germline V gene data show CDR1 as SEHNR and CDR2 as FQNEAQ (reference sequence).

The CDR3 loop is CASSSLGIAGESGELFF. The CDR3 DNA sequence: TGTGCCAGCAGCTCCTTGGGGATAGCGGGAGAGTCCGGGGAGCTGTTTTTT. The genes are TRBV11-2 and TRBJ2-2; 9 nucleotides agree with TRBD2. CDR1 and CDR2 (germline): SGHAT, FQNNGV. This CDR3 spans 17 amino acids. The trim removed 4 bases at V and 6 bases at J, leaving 12 bases unmatched.

The chain carries TRBV6-2 or TRBV6-3 and TRBJ1-2; no definite D call. This CDR3 is built from 13 residues. Per germline, CDR1 MNHEY and CDR2 SVGEGT. Between the trimmed V and J ends, which lost 2 bases and 2 bases, there was a span of 6 bases. The CDR3 DNA reads as TGTGCCAGCAGTTACCTGTGGAACTATGGCTACACCTTC. Translated: CASSYLWNYGYTF.

This chain joins TRBV15 and TRBJ2-3; D is tentatively TRBD1 or TRBD2 (5 bases each). The CDR3 is made up of 15 amino acids. V was pared by 1 base and J by 4 bases, with 12 bases between. Germline CDR1 LNHNV, CDR2 YYDKDF (reference sequence). The DNA of the CDR3 is TGTGCCACCAGCAGAGGCCAGGGTAGCGCAGATACGCAGTATTTT. Amino acids: CATSRGQGSADTQYF.

This clone was seen a single time. The J gene is TRBJ2-7, the V gene TRBV5-1; D might be TRBD1 (6 bases). The CDR3 length is 14 residues. The germline V gene has CDR1 SGHRS and CDR2 YFSETQ. With 0 bases removed from V and 0 bases from J, the gap between germline ends came to 7 bases. The CDR3 sequence: CASSLDRDSYEQYF. CDR3 nucleotides: TGCGCCAGCAGCTTGGACAGGGACTCCTACGAGCAGTACTTC.

This chain joins TRBV6-5 and TRBJ2-2, with 12 nucleotides matching TRBD1. This CDR3 comprises 15 residues. Germline-derived CDR1 and CDR2 are MNHEY and SVGAGI. The ends lost 5 bases at V and 6 bases at J; junction bases unmatched: 4. The CDR3 sequence: CASSPGQGASGELFF. CDR3 DNA: TGTGCCAGCAGTCCGGGACAGGGGGCGTCCGGGGAGCTGTTTTTT.

The chain uses TRBV3-1 (or the pseudogene TRBV3-2) and TRBJ1-2, with no clear D. Germline CDR1 and CDR2: LGHDT and YNNKEL (reference sequence). The CDR3 covers 14 residues. Trimming left V 1 base short and J 2 bases short, with 8 bases between. The CDR3 nucleotides read TGTGCCAGCAGCCAAGCTGCATTAAACTATGGCTACACCTTC. This gives the protein CASSQAALNYGYTF.

The gene calls are TRBV10-3 and TRBJ1-6, with 7 bases aligning to TRBD1. V was pared by 6 bases and J by 6 bases, with 8 bases of the junction left unmatched. CDR1 ENHRY and CDR2 SYGVKD come from the germline V gene. The CDR3 extends over 15 amino acids. Written as DNA, the CDR3 is TGTGCCATCAGGGGGACAGCTCTCGGTAATTCACCCCTCCACTTT. This codes for CAIRGTALGNSPLHF.

V usage is TRBV4-1 and J usage is TRBJ2-1; D may be TRBD2 (5 bases). Deletions cut 2 bases from V and 0 bases from J, with 11 bases between. This CDR3 spans 16 amino acids. Germline V gene sequence: CDR1 MGHRA, CDR2 YSYEKL. As DNA, the CDR3 is TGCGCCAGCAGCCAATTCAGCGGAGGCTCCTACAATGAGCAGTTCTTC. Amino acid sequence: CASSQFSGGSYNEQFF.

The genes are TRBV29-1 and TRBJ1-1, with D uncertain. Germline assignment: CDR1 SQVTM and CDR2 ANQGSEA. V was clipped by 6 bases and J by 3 bases, with 17 bases between them. The CDR3 sequence is 14 residues long. The CDR3 DNA follows: TGCAGCGTGCCCCGTGGGGTCGGCTACACTGAAGCTTTCTTT. The encoded protein is CSVPRGVGYTEAFF.

This clone was counted a single time. The genes are TRBV12-3 or TRBV12-4 and TRBJ2-1, with D unresolved. Deletions cut 1 base from V and 10 bases from J, with 5 bases between. The CDR3 has 11 amino acids. As DNA, the CDR3 is TGTGCCAGCAGTTTAGAAGGGGAGCAGTTCTTC. This gives the protein CASSLEGEQFF.

V usage is TRBV5-5 and J usage is TRBJ2-7; 9 bases agree with TRBD2. After removal of 0 bases from V and 3 bases from J, the junction contained 13 bases not matched to a gene. Germline values: CDR1 SGHKS, CDR2 YYEKEE (reference sequence). The CDR3 length is 18 residues. Here the CDR3 reads CASSLVGGYAGGNYEQYF. CDR3 bases: TGTGCCAGCAGCTTGGTCGGTGGATATGCGGGGGGGAACTACGAGCAGTACTTC.

The chain uses TRBV5-1 and TRBJ2-7; weak D call: TRBD1 (6 bases). The CDR3 totals 14 residues. The V end lost 4 bases, the J end lost 0 bases, and 11 bases lay between the germline ends. CDR1 and CDR2 from the germline V gene are SGHRS and YFSETQ. The CDR3 spells CASSATGPSYEQYF. In DNA form, the CDR3 reads TGCGCCAGCAGCGCGACAGGACCCTCCTACGAGCAGTACTTC.

This sequence joins TRBV5-1 and TRBJ2-1, with D possibly being TRBD1 (5 bases). CDR1 and CDR2 from the germline V gene are SGHRS and YFSETQ. V dropped 3 bases and J dropped 10 bases, with 17 bases sitting between them. The CDR3 extends over 14 amino acids. CDR3 DNA: TGCGCCAGCAGCTGGCTTACTCAGGGTAACGAGCAGTTCTTC. Translation gives CASSWLTQGNEQFF.